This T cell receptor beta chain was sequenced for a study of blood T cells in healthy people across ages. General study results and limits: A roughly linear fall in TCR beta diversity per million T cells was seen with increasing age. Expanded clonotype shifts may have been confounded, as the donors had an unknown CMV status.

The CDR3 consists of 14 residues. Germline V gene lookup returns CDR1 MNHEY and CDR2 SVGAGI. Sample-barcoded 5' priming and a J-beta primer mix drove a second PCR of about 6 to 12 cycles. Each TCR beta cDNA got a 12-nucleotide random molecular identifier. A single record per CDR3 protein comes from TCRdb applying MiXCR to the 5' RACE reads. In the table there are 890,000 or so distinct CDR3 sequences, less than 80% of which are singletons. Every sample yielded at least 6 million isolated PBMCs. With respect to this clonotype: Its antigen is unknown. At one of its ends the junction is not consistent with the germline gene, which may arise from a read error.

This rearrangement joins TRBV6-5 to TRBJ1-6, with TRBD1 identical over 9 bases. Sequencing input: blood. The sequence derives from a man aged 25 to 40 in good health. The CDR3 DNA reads TGTGTCAGCAGCCGACGGACAGGGGAATCACCCCTCCACTTT. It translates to CVSSRRTGESPLHF.